One sample yielded the 8 T cell receptor beta chains listed below, sequenced in a study of shared clonotypes between healthy human individuals. The naive CD8 fraction comprised CD45RO-negative cells positively selected for CCR7 and excluded terminally differentiated effector memory CD45RA+ cells. Repertoires were generated with immunoSEQ multiplex PCR, while TCRdb's copy carries only in-frame clones and drops some. The sample carries 600,000 or so clones, roughly 98% recorded once. The sample comprised naive CD8+ T cells sorted from blood. These TCRs come from a man aged 25 to 40 in good health.

This rearrangement joins TRBV21-1 to TRBJ2-7; the tabulated D call, TRBD1, remains unverified against the DNA. TRBV21-1 represents a pseudogene. CDR3 size: 14 residues. The CDR3 sequence is CASSNGQGSYEQYF. The DNA for the CDR3 is TGTGCCAGCAGCAACGGCCAGGGATCTTACGAGCAGTACTTC.

The chain is built from TRBV7-9 and TRBJ1-2, with 9 nucleotides matching TRBD1. CDR1 is SEHNR, CDR2 FQNEAQ, per germline (reference sequence). After removal of 1 base from V and 4 bases from J, the junction contained 7 bases not matched to a gene. CDR3 length: 16 residues. The DNA for the CDR3 is TGTGCCAGCAGCTTAGTACCCGGACAGGGGTTCTATGGCTACACCTTC. Translating it yields CASSLVPGQGFYGYTF.

This chain links TRBV7-3 with TRBJ2-7, with 8 nucleotides matching TRBD1. Germline CDR1 SGHTA, CDR2 FQGTGA. V lost 2 bases and J lost 4; bases outside the gene matches: 4. CDR3 length: 14 amino acids. The CDR3 DNA is TGTGCCAGCAGCTTAGGACAGGGTGATTACGAGCAGTACTTC. Amino acid sequence: CASSLGQGDYEQYF.

The chain recombines TRBV7-9 with TRBJ1-1, with TRBD1 matching over 10 bases. The CDR3 length is 15 residues. With V trimmed by 5 bases and J by 5 bases, 8 bases remained unmatched. Germline CDR1 is SEHNR and CDR2 is FQNEAQ (reference sequence). The CDR3, as DNA: TGTGCCAGCAGCCCTCCCCGGGACAGGGGAACTGAAGCTTTCTTT. Its protein is CASSPPRDRGTEAFF.

The chain combines TRBV9 with TRBJ2-7; 9 nucleotides match TRBD2. This CDR3 comprises 15 residues. V was pared by 2 bases and J by 3 bases, with 6 bases of the junction left unmatched. Per the germline V gene, CDR1 is SGDLS and CDR2 is YYNGEE. CDR3 loop: CASSVLAGAVYEQYF. In nucleotides, the CDR3 is TGTGCCAGCAGCGTTTTAGCGGGAGCTGTCTACGAGCAGTACTTC. The full variable domain, in which reference TRBV9 and TRBJ2-7 provide the parts outside the CDR3, is DSGVTQTPKHLITATGQRVTLRCSPRSGDLSVYWYQQSLDQGLQFLIQYYNGEERAKGNILERFSAQQFPDLHSELNLSSLELGDSALYFCASSVLAGAVYEQYFGPGTRLTVT.

Only one count was recorded for this clone. CDR3 DNA sequence: TGTGCCAGCACTCCGCGGCAGGGAACGGTGTCCTACGAGCAGTACTTC. Translating it yields CASTPRQGTVSYEQYF. V is TRBV2 and J is TRBJ2-7; perhaps TRBD1 as D (5 bases). Germline V CDR1 and CDR2: SNHLY, FYNNEI. V was cut by 7 bases and J by 1 base, with 20 bases left in between. The CDR3 runs to 16 residues.

This clone has just one count. The V and J genes are TRBV29-1 and TRBJ2-5; D unresolved. The germline gives CDR1 SQVTM, CDR2 ANQGSEA. The CDR3 spans 13 residues. Trimming shortened V by 5 bases and J by 2 bases, and 12 bases separated the two germline ends. The CDR3 reads CSVITELQETQYF. The CDR3 bases are TGCAGCGTTATTACAGAGCTTCAAGAGACCCAGTACTTC.

This clone was recorded once. This chain uses TRBV7-8 with TRBJ1-2, with D uncertain. Germline V CDR1 and CDR2: SGHVS, FQNEAQ. The CDR3 extends over 11 amino acids. V gave up 5 bases and J gave up 8 bases, with 9 bases separating them. CDR3 nucleotide sequence: TGTGCCAGCAGCAGTAGAACGGGCTACACCTTC. This sequence encodes CASSSRTGYTF.